A single sample is the source of the 3 T cell receptor beta chains below, sequenced in a study of tumor-infiltrating lymphocytes in oesophageal squamous cell carcinoma. TCRdb re-analysed the reads in MiXCR, keeping a single row per CDR3 protein. The sample carries 12,000 or so distinct CDR3 sequences, over 50% recorded once. Sequencing used blood. The receptors originated from a female donor with esophageal squamous cell carcinoma.

As to this clonotype: This CDR3 fails to terminate in the conserved phenylalanine or tryptophan, so it likely reflects a read error. No DNA is shown, since the ends of the CDR3 on it are uncertain; the CDR3 is the one TCRdb lists. The chain combines TRBV7-9 with TRBJ2-1; the table's TRBD1 call for D was not verified on the DNA. Per the germline V gene, CDR1 is SEHNR and CDR2 is FQNEAQ (reference sequence). The CDR3 has 15 amino acids, counting both end residues. CDR3 protein: CASRKTGGLPLHFGN.

This chain connects TRBV7-2 to TRBJ2-3; maybe TRBD2 (6 bases). The last part of the DNA fits TRBJ2-7 better; the J call may be wrong. This CDR3 has 15 residues. Germline V gene lookup returns CDR1 SGHTA and CDR2 FQGNSA. Here the CDR3 reads CASSSAPGGANEQYF. CDR3 DNA sequence: TGTGCCAGCAGCTCCGCACCCGGAGGGGCTAACGAGCAGTACTTC.

This clonotype has just a few counts. A junction end diverges from the germline sequence, so it may reflect a read error. V gene TRBV7-7 combines with J gene TRBJ2-5; the D gene could be TRBD1 or TRBD2 (6 bases each). CDR3 size: 15 residues. Germline V gene sequence: CDR1 SSHAT, CDR2 FNYEAQ (reference sequence). The chain's CDR3 is CASSLSGGTQETQYF. DNA of the CDR3: TGTGCTAGCAGCTTAAGTGGGGGGACACAAGAGACCCAGTACTTC.